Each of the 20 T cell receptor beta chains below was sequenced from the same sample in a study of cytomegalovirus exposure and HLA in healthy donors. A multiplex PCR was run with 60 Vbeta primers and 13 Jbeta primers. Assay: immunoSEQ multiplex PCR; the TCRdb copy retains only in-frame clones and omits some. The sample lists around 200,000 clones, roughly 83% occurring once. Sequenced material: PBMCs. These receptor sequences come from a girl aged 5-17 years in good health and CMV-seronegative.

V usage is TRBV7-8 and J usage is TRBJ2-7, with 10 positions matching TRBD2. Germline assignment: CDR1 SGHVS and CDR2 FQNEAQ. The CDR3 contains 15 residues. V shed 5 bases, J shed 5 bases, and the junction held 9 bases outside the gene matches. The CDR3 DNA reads TGTGCCAGCAGCCCCTGGACTAGCGGCGGACACGAGCAGTACTTC. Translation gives CASSPWTSGGHEQYF.

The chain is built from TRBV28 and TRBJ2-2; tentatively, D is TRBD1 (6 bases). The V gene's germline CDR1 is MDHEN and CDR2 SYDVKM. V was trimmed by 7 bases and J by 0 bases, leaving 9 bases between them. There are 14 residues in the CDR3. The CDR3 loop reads CASIRQANTGELFF. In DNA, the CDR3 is TGTGCCAGCATCAGACAGGCGAACACCGGGGAGCTGTTTTTT.

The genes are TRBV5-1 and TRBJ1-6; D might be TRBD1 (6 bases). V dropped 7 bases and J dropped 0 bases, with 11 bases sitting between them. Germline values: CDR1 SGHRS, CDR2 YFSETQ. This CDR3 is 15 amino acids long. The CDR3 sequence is CASRDTFSYNSPLHF. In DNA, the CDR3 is TGCGCCAGCCGGGACACCTTCTCCTATAATTCACCCCTCCACTTT.

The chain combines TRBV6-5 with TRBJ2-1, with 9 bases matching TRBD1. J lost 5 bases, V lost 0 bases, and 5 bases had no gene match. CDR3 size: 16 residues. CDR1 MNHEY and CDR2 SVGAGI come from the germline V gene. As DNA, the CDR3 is TGTGCCAGCAGTTACTCGGGACAGGGCCTCAACAATGAGCAGTTCTTC. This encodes CASSYSGQGLNNEQFF.

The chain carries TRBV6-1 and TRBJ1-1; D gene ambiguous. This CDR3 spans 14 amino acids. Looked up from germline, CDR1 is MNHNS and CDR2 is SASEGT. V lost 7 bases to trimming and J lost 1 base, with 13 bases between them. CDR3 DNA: TGTGCCAGCACCCTTGGGAGAGGGAACACTGAAGCTTTCTTT. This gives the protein CASTLGRGNTEAFF.

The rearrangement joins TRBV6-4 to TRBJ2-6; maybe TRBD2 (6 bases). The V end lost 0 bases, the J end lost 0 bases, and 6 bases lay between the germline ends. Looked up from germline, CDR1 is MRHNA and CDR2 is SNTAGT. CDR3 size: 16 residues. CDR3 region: CASSDSSGSGANVLTF. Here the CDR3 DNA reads TGTGCCAGCAGTGACTCTAGCGGCTCTGGGGCCAACGTCCTGACTTTC.

The CDR3 loop is CASSPTPDSTLYEQYF. For the CDR3, the DNA is TGTGCCAGCAGCCCCACCCCCGACAGCACTCTTTACGAGCAGTACTTC. V gene TRBV7-2 combines with J gene TRBJ2-7; D may be TRBD1 (5 bases). The CDR3 has 16 residues. Germline loops: CDR1 SGHTA, CDR2 FQGNSA. Trimming stripped 5 bases from V and 4 bases from J, with 21 bases between.

The CDR3 protein is CASGVRGTGFYEQYF. As DNA, the CDR3 is TGTGCCAGCGGGGTAAGAGGGACAGGGTTTTACGAGCAGTACTTC. The chain is built from TRBV6-5 and TRBJ2-7; 9 positions match TRBD1. Per the germline V gene, CDR1 is MNHEY and CDR2 is SVGAGI. Trimming took 8 bases from V and 4 from J; bases not matched to a gene: 12. The CDR3 loop spans 15 amino acids.

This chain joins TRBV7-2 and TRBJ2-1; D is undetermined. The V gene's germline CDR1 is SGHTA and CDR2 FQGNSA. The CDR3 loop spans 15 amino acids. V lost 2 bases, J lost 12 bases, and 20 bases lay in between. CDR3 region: CASSLLGRYGGRQFF. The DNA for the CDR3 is TGTGCCAGCAGCTTACTGGGTCGGTACGGCGGCCGGCAGTTCTTC.

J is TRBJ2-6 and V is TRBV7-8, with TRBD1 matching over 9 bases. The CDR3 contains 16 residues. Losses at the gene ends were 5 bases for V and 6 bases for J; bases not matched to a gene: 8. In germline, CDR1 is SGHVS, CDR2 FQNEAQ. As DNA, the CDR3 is TGTGCCAGCAGCCGGCCCGGGACAGGGTCGGCCAACGTCCTGACTTTC. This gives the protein CASSRPGTGSANVLTF. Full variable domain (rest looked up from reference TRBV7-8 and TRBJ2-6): GAGVSQSPRYKVAKRGQDVALRCDPISGHVSLFWYQQALGQGPEFLTYFQNEAQLDKSGLPSDRFFAERPEGSVSTLKIQRTQQEDSAVYLCASSRPGTGSANVLTFGAGSRLTVL.

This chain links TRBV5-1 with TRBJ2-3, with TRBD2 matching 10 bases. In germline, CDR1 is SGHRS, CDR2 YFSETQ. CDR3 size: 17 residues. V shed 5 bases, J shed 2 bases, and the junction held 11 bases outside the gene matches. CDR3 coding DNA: TGCGCCAGCAGTACGCTAGCGGGAGCTGTGAACACAGATACGCAGTATTTT. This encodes CASSTLAGAVNTDTQYF.

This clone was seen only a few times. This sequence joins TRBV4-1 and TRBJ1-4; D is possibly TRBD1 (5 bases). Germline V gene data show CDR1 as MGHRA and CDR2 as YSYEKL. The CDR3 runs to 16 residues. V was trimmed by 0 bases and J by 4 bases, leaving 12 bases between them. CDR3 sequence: CASSQESTVFNEKLFF. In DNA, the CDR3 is TGCGCCAGCAGCCAAGAGTCGACAGTTTTTAATGAAAAACTGTTTTTT.

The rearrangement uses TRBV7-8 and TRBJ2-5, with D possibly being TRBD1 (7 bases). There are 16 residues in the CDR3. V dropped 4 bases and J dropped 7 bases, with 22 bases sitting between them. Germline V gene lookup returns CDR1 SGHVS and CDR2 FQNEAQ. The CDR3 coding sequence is TGTGCCAGCAGCTCCTACAGGGGTATGAGGCGGGGGACCCAGTACTTC. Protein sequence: CASSSYRGMRRGTQYF.

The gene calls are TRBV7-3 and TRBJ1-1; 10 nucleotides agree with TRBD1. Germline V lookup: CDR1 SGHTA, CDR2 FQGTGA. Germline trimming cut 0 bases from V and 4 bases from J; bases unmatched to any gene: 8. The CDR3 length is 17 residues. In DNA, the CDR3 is TGTGCCAGCAGCTTAACCGGGACAGGGGTCCGAGGCACTGAAGCTTTCTTT. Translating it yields CASSLTGTGVRGTEAFF. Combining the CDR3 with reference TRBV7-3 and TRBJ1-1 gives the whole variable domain GAGVSQTPSNKVTEKGKYVELRCDPISGHTALYWYRQSLGQGPEFLIYFQGTGAADDSGLPNDRFFAVRPEGSVSTLKIQRTERGDSAVYLCASSLTGTGVRGTEAFFGQGTRLTVV.

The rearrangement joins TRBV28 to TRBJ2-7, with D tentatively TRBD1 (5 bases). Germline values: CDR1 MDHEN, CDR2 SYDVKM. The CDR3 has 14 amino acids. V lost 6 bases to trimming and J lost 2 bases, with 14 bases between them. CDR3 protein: CASRSTGVAYEQYF. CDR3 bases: TGTGCCAGCAGGTCCACAGGCGTAGCCTACGAGCAGTACTTC.

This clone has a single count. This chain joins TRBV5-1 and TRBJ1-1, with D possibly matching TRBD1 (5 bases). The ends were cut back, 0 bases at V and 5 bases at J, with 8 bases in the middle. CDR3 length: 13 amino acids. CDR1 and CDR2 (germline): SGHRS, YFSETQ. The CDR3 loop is CASSLEQGTEAFF. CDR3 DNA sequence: TGCGCCAGCAGCTTGGAGCAGGGAACTGAAGCTTTCTTT.

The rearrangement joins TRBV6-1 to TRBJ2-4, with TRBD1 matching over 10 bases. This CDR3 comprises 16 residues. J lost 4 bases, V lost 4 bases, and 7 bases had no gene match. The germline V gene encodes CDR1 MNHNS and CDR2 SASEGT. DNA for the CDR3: TGTGCCAGCAGTGGACAGGACAGGGGGTGGAAAAACATTCAGTACTTC. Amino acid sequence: CASSGQDRGWKNIQYF.

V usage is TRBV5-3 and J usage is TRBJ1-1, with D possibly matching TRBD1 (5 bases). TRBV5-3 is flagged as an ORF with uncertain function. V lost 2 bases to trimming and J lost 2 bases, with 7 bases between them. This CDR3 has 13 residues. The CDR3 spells CARSLRGNTEAFF. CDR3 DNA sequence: TGTGCCAGAAGCTTAAGGGGCAACACTGAAGCTTTCTTT.

The CDR3 coding sequence is TGTGCCCTATCTGCGGGGTCCGTTTCCGACTCGTACACCGGGGAGCTGTTTTTT. It specifies CALSAGSVSDSYTGELFF. The V call is TRBV10-3, the J call TRBJ2-2, with D possibly matching TRBD2 (6 bases). CDR1 ENHRY and CDR2 SYGVKD come from the germline V gene. V dropped 11 bases and J dropped 3 bases, with 28 bases sitting between them. The CDR3 has 18 residues.

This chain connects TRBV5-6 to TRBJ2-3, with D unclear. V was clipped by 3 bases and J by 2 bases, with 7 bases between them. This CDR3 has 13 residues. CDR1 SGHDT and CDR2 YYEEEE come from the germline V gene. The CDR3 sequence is CASSSSYTDTQYF. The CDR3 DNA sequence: TGTGCCAGCAGCTCTAGTTACACAGATACGCAGTATTTT.